This is a list of T cell receptor beta chains from one sample in a study of cytomegalovirus exposure and HLA in healthy donors. Profiled with immunoSEQ multiplex PCR; TCRdb holds only in-frame clones, not every one. There are 100,000 to 150,000 clones in the sample; about four fifths occur only once, and more than 3.5% lies in the top ten. Sequencing was done on a sample of PBMCs. These TCRs come from a woman in her thirties or forties in good health and CMV-seropositive. Each CDR3 is given with its conserved first and last residue. The order of the fields is D gene, V gene, clone size, J gene, CDR3 DNA, CDR3 protein. A D gene is named only where the DNA matches it firmly. Clone size appears in some rows only: once, few, many, or a class for an expanded clone.

D: NA; V: TRBV5-8; size: once; J: TRBJ1-2; DNA: TGTGCCAGCAGCTTGGGAGACTGGGGCTACACCTTC; CDR3: CASSLGDWGYTF
D: TRBD2; V: TRBV11-3; size: NA; J: TRBJ2-1; DNA: TGTGCCAGCAGCTTAGAACTTAGCGGGAGTTCCGATGAGCAGTTCTTC; CDR3: CASSLELSGSSDEQFF
D: NA; V: TRBV5-5; size: NA; J: TRBJ1-2; DNA: TGTGCCAGCAGCTTGCCCGGCCAGGGGCTCCGTAAAGGCTACACCTTC; CDR3: CASSLPGQGLRKGYTF
D: TRBD2; V: TRBV7-6; size: NA; J: TRBJ2-1; DNA: TGTGCCAGCAGCTCAATCGATCTAGCGGGAGGTCGGAATGAGCAGTTCTTC; CDR3: CASSSIDLAGGRNEQFF
D: TRBD1; V: TRBV18; size: NA; J: TRBJ2-7; DNA: TGTGCCAGCTCACCACCGGGACAGGGTTACCGCGAGCAGTACTTC; CDR3: CASSPPGQGYREQYF
D: TRBD2; V: TRBV5-4; size: few; J: TRBJ2-5; DNA: TGTGCCAGCAGCTTGGTATTAGCGGGAGGGACAGAGACCCAGTACTTC; CDR3: CASSLVLAGGTETQYF
D: TRBD1; V: TRBV6-5; size: NA; J: TRBJ1-5; DNA: TGTGCCAGCAGCCTGACAGGGAGAGAGAAGCCCCAGCATTTT; CDR3: CASSLTGREKPQHF
D: TRBD2; V: TRBV11-2; size: NA; J: TRBJ2-3; DNA: TGTGCCAGCAGCACTAGCGGAACTAGCACAGATACGCAGTATTTT; CDR3: CASSTSGTSTDTQYF
D: TRBD1; V: TRBV5-1; size: NA; J: TRBJ1-2; DNA: TGCGCCAGCAGCCCAGGGACAGGGGGCGAAGGCTACACCTTC; CDR3: CASSPGTGGEGYTF
D: NA; V: TRBV6-5; size: few; J: TRBJ2-1; DNA: TGTGCCAGCAGTTACGGTTTAGCCGGCATCGGTGAGCAGTTCTTC; CDR3: CASSYGLAGIGEQFF
D: NA; V: TRBV5-1; size: NA; J: TRBJ1-4; DNA: TGCGCCAGCAGCGCCGCTTTGGGCTATGCAACTAATGAAAAACTGTTTTTT; CDR3: CASSAALGYATNEKLFF
D: TRBD1; V: TRBV6-5; size: once; J: TRBJ2-1; DNA: TGTGCCAGCAGTTCCCGGACAGGGAGGAATGAGCAGTTCTTC; CDR3: CASSSRTGRNEQFF
D: NA; V: TRBV7-9; size: NA; J: TRBJ2-7; DNA: TGTGCCAGCAGCTTAGGAGGCAGGGTGGCCTACGAGCAGTACTTC; CDR3: CASSLGGRVAYEQYF
D: NA; V: TRBV29-1; size: NA; J: TRBJ2-7; DNA: TGCAGCGTTGAATCGGGTCGAAATAACGAGCAGTACTTC; CDR3: CSVESGRNNEQYF